What follows is one T cell receptor beta chain and its context. The data are from a study of technical replicates of blood from four donors. The CDR3 contains 15 residues. Some clones are missing from TCRdb's copy, which holds only in-frame ones; the method was immunoSEQ multiplex PCR. The sample records 75,000 to 90,000 clones, under 95% being singletons. The specimen sequenced was T cells isolated from PBMCs. The chain links TRBV21-1 to TRBJ2-7; TRBD2 is the table's D call and was not checked against the DNA. TRBV21-1 is labeled a pseudogene. The receptor comes from a human donor in good health. CDR3 sequence (DNA): TGTGCCAGCAGCGAAAGCGAGGTGGTGGACTACGAGCAGTACTTC. It specifies CASSESEVVDYEQYF.